This TCR beta chain is drawn from a study of PD-L1 blockade in urothelial cancer. This CDR3 has 16 residues. In germline, CDR1 is ENHRY, CDR2 SYGVKD. V shed 2 bases and J 6 bases; nucleotides not matched to a gene: 6. TCRdb keeps only in-frame clones here, not all; method: immunoSEQ multiplex PCR. The sample contains 70,000 to 90,000 clones, 82% of which appear only once. This TCR came from a man between 65 and 80 years old with urothelial cancer. V gene TRBV10-3 combines with J gene TRBJ2-2; TRBD2 matches at 10 bases. Specimen: PBMCs, collected around atezolizumab (anti-PD-L1) treatment. In DNA form, the CDR3 reads TGTGCCATCAGTGAGAAGGGACTAGCGAGGGCCGGGGAGCTGTTTTTT. This encodes CAISEKGLARAGELFF.